A single sample gave rise to the 6 T cell receptor beta chains below, sequenced in a study of human T cells and chemical hapten exposure. Time point here: healthy volunteer bleed at 6 weeks. Researchers extracted total RNA from unfractionated whole blood. A single record per CDR3 protein comes from TCRdb applying MiXCR to the RACE reads. The sample includes fewer than 100,000 distinct CDR3 sequences, 8.5% to 9.5% seen only once; the top ten take roughly 1.5%. Sequencing was carried out using whole blood. All receptors derive from a female donor in good health. Some clones in this sample may be carry-over from other donors' samples.

This clonotype turned up a few times. V gene TRBV6-6 combines with J gene TRBJ1-2; TRBD1 aligns across 10 bases. CDR3 length: 15 residues. Germline assignment: CDR1 MNHNY and CDR2 SVGAGI (reference sequence). After removal of 6 bases from V and 0 bases from J, the junction contained 4 bases not matched to a gene. CDR3 nucleotides: TGTGCCAGCAGCAGGGGACAGGGGACTAACTATGGCTACACCTTC. Translating it yields CASSRGQGTNYGYTF.

The V and J genes are TRBV7-2 and TRBJ1-2; D is undetermined. The CDR3 runs 15 residues. The germline gives CDR1 SGHTA, CDR2 FQGNSA. V lost 4 bases and J 4 bases, leaving 16 bases between the germline ends. CDR3 sequence (DNA): TGTGCCAGCAGCTCCCGGGCCAGTTTCACCTATGGCTACACCTTC. Its protein product is CASSSRASFTYGYTF.

In this sample, this clonotype turned up a few times. One end of the junction is discordant with germline, which a read error may explain. The chain has TRBV7-2 and TRBJ2-7; TRBD2 aligns across 9 bases. Germline V gene data show CDR1 as SGHTA and CDR2 as FQGNSA. The CDR3 sequence is 19 residues long. The CDR3 reads CASTLGGVAGAGISYEQYF. The CDR3 DNA reads TGTGCCAGCACCTTAGGGGGGGTAGCGGGGGCTGGAATCTCCTACGAGCAGTACTTC.

This chain links TRBV3-1 with TRBJ2-5, with unresolved D. CDR1 and CDR2 from the germline V gene are LGHDT and YNNKEL (reference sequence). This CDR3 region has 11 residues. V was trimmed by 2 bases and J by 3 bases, leaving 1 base between them. CDR3 amino acids: CASSQKETQYF. For the CDR3, the DNA is TGTGCCAGCAGCCAAAAAGAGACCCAGTACTTC.

V is TRBV12-3 or TRBV12-4 and J is TRBJ2-6; D gene unclear. The V and J ends lost 2 bases and 1 base respectively, with 9 bases between them. The CDR3 has 16 residues. The CDR3 region is CASSLRSLSGANVLTF. Here the CDR3 DNA reads TGTGCCAGCAGTTTACGCAGTTTATCTGGGGCCAACGTCCTGACTTTC.

This clonotype was detected only a few times. This chain links TRBV7-9 with TRBJ2-7, with 8 bases lining up with TRBD1. The V gene's germline CDR1 is SEHNR and CDR2 FQNEAQ (reference sequence). This CDR3 has 18 residues. With V trimmed by 2 bases and J by 6 bases, 18 bases remained unmatched. The CDR3 DNA follows: TGTGCCAGCAGCTTAACGGGCAGGGGGCAATCCCTTTGGGGCGAGCAGTACTTC. Translation: CASSLTGRGQSLWGEQYF.